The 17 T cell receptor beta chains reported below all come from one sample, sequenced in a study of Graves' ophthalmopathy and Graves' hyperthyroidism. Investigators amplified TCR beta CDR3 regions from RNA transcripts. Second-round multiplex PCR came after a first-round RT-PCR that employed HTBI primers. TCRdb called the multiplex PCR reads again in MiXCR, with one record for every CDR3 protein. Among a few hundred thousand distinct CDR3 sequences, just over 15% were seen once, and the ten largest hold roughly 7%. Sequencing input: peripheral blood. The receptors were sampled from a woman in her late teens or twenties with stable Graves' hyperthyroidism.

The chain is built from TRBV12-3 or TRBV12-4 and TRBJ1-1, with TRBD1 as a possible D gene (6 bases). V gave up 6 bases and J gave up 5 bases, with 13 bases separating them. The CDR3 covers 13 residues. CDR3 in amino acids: CASSRGQLTEAFF. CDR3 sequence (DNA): TGTGCCAGCAGCAGAGGACAGTTGACTGAAGCTTTCTTT.

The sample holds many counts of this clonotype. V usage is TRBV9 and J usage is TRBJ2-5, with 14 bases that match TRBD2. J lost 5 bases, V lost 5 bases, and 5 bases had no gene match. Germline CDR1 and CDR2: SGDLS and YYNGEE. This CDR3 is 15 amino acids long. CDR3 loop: CASSAGLAGEETQYF. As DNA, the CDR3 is TGTGCCAGCAGTGCGGGACTAGCGGGGGAGGAGACCCAGTACTTC.

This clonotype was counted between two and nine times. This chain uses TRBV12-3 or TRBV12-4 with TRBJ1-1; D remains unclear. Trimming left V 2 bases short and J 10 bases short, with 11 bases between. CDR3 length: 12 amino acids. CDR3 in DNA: TGTGCCAGCAGTTTATTTCCGACTCGAGCTTTCTTT. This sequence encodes CASSLFPTRAFF.

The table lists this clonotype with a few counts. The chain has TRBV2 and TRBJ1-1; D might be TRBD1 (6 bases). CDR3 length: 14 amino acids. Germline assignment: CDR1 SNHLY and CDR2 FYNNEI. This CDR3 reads CVSEGGVPHTEAFF. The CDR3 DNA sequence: TGTGTCTCCGAGGGGGGGGTTCCGCACACTGAAGCTTTCTTT.

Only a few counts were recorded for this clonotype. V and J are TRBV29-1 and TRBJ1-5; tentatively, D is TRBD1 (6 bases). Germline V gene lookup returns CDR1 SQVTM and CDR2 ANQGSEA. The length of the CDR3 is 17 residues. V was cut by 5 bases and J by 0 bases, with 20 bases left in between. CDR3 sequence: CSVQEGGGLYSNQPQHF. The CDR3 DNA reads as TGCAGCGTTCAGGAGGGGGGGGGGCTCTATAGCAATCAGCCCCAGCATTTT.

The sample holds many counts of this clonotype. Written as DNA, the CDR3 is TGTGCCAGCAGCTTAGCGCGGGCAGGACCTCAATCCATTTTCTACGAGCAGTACTTC. Residues: CASSLARAGPQSIFYEQYF. The chain joins TRBV11-1 to TRBJ2-7, with D possibly matching TRBD2 (5 bases). Deletions cut 0 bases from V and 3 bases from J, with 24 bases between. The CDR3 is made up of 19 amino acids. Germline values: CDR1 SGHAT, CDR2 FQDESV (reference sequence).

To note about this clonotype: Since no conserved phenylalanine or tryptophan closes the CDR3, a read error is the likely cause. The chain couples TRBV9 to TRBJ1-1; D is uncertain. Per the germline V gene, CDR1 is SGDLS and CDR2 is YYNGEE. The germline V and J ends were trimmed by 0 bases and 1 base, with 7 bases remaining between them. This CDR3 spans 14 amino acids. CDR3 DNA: TGTGCCAGCAGCGTAGTCCCGGGGAACACTGAAGCTTTCTCT. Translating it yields CASSVVPGNTEAFS.

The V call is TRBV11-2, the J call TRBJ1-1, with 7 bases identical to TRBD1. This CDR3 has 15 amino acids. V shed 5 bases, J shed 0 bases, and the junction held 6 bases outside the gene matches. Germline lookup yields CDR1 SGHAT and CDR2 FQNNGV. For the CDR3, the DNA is TGTGCCAGCAGCCTACAGGGGACAGTGAACACTGAAGCTTTCTTT. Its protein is CASSLQGTVNTEAFF.

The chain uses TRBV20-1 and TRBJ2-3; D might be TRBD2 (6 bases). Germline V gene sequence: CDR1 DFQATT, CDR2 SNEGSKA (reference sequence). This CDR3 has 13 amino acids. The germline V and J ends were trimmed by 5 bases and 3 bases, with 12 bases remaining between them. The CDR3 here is CSAWGGSTDTQYF. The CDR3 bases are TGCAGTGCTTGGGGAGGCTCGACAGATACGCAGTATTTT.

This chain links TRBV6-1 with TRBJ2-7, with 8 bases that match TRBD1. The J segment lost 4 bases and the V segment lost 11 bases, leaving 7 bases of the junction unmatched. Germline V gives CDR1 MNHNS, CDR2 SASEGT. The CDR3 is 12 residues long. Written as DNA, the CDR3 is TGTGCCGACCGGGACAGGCCTTACGAGCAGTACTTC. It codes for CADRDRPYEQYF.

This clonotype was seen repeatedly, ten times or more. CDR3 sequence (DNA): TGTGCCAGCAGTTTAAGTTGGGGGGGGGTACAGCCCCAGCATTTT. This translates into CASSLSWGGVQPQHF. The chain couples TRBV12-3 or TRBV12-4 to TRBJ1-5; D possibly corresponds to TRBD1 (5 bases). Between the trimmed V and J ends, which lost 2 bases and 7 bases, there was a span of 15 bases. This CDR3 is built from 15 residues.

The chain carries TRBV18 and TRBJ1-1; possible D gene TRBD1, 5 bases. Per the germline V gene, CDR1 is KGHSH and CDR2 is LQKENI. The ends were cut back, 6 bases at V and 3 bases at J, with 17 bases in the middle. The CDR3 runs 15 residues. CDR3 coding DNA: TGTGCCAGCTCCCGAGGGGTAGGGGCGGACACTGAAGCTTTCTTT. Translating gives CASSRGVGADTEAFF.

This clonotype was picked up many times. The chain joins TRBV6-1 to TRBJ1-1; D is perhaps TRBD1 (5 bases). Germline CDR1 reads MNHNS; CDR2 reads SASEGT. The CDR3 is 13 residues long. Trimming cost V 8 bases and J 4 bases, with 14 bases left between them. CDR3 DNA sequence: TGTGCCAGCGGGACGCCCATAGGCACTGAAGCTTTCTTT. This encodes CASGTPIGTEAFF.

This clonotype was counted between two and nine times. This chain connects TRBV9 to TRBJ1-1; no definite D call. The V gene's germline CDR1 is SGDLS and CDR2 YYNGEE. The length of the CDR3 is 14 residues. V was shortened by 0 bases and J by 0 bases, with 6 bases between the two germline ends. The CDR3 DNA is TGTGCCAGCAGCGTAGAACTCATGAACACTGAAGCTTTCTTT. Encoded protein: CASSVELMNTEAFF.

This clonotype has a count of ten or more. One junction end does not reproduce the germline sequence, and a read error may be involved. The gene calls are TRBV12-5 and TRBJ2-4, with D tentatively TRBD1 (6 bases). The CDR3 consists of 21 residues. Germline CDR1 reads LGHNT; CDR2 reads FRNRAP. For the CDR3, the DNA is TGTGCTAGTGGCCTACGACAGGATTTGGGGTCTCGCCTCGGAGCCAAATACATTCAGTACTTC. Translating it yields CASGLRQDLGSRLGAKYIQYF.

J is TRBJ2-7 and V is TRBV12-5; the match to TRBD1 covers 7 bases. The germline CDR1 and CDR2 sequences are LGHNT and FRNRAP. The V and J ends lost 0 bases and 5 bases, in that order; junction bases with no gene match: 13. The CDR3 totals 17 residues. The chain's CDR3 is CASGLVLSAGTVNEQYF. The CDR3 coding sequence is TGTGCTAGTGGTTTGGTACTCAGCGCAGGGACAGTAAACGAGCAGTACTTC.

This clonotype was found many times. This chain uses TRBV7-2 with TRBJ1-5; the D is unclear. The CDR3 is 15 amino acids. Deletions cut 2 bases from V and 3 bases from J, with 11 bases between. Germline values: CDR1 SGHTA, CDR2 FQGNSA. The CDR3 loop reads CASSLKNSLNQPQHF. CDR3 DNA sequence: TGTGCCAGCAGCTTAAAAAACAGCCTCAATCAGCCCCAGCATTTT.